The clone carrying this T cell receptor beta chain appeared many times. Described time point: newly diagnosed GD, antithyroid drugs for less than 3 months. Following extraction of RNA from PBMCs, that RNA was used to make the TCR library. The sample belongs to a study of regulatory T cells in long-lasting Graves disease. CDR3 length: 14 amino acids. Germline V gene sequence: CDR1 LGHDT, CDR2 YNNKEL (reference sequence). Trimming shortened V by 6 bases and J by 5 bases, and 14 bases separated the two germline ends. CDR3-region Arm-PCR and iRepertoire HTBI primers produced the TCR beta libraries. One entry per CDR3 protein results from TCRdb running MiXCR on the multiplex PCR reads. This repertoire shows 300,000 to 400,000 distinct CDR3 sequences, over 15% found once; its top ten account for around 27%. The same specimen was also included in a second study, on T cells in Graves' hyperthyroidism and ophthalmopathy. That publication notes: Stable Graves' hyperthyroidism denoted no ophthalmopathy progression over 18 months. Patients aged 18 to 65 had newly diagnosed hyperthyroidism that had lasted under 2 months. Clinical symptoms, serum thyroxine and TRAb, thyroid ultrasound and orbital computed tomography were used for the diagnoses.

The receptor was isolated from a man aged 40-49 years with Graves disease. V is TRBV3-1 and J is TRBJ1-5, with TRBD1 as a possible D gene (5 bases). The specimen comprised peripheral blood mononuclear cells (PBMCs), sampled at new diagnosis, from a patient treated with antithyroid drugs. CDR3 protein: CASSLGQGDQPQHF. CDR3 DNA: TGTGCCAGCAGTTTAGGGCAGGGAGATCAGCCCCAGCATTTT.